This T cell receptor beta chain emerged from a study of OX40 agonist ivuxolimab in advanced cancers. About the full investigation: Ivuxolimab was an agonistic, fully human IgG2 monoclonal antibody directed against OX40 (CD134), a costimulatory receptor. Intravenous ivuxolimab was administered to patients every 2 weeks at six dose levels: 0.01, 0.1, 0.3, 1.5, 3 and 10 mg/kg. Of the 50 to 55 dose-escalation patients, hepatocellular carcinoma was present in about 20, melanoma in some 15, renal cell carcinoma in 9 and head and neck cancer in 9. In the dose-escalation cohort, 82.7% of patients were male, and the mean age was approximately 64 years, with a range of about 23 to 90. Patients were allowed to have had prior anti-PD-1, anti-PD-L1 or anti-CTLA-4 therapy, and approximately 40% of the dose-escalation patients had been treated with checkpoint inhibitors. Partial responses were achieved by three dose-escalation patients, of whom one had hepatocellular carcinoma and two had cutaneous melanoma. The purpose of peripheral TCRbeta sequencing was to test whether ivuxolimab changed TCR sequence diversity and led to clonal T-cell expansion. The paper reports the monotherapy dose-escalation portion (N of about 54 patients) of the phase I ivuxolimab trial.

Results and caveats for the whole study, not just this receptor: After ivuxolimab, expanded clones were on average more numerous among CD8+ T cells than among CD4+ T cells. In the 0.1-3.0 mg/kg groups, partial responders had among the lowest normalized peripheral clonal expansion, particularly in CD8+ T cells. Antigen specificity was not determined for the clonally expanded peripheral T cells. Low levels of normalized T-cell clonal expansion were also shown by some nonresponding patients. Clonal expansion of both CD4+ and CD8+ blood T cells was observed from baseline to week 6 at doses 0.1 to 3.0 mg/kg.

The trial excluded patients who had a history of autoimmune disease or who were on systemic immunosuppression. Peripheral blood for TCR sequencing was collected from all dose cohorts at baseline, on cycle 4 day 1, and on cycle 7 day 1. The samples were drawn from a first-in-human, open-label, multicenter phase I dose-escalation trial of ivuxolimab. Adults with locally advanced or metastatic head and neck squamous cell, hepatocellular, melanoma or renal cell carcinoma were enrolled in the trial. Before TCR sequencing, CD4+ T cells and CD8+ T cells from peripheral blood were sorted into separate populations. This clone came up a few times. Its antigen target is currently unknown. There are no base qualities to consult, and no much larger clone falls within one base. Genomic DNA was extracted from sorted cells for sequencing of the TCRbeta CDR3 region. The immunoSEQ Assay was used to sequence the TCRbeta CDR3 regions. Here the immuneACCESS table is served through TCRdb, limited to in-frame sequences with V and J called. Missing clones are a known gap in these copies; in checked studies unresolved V genes cover under half, and the rest lacks a known reason. Counted in this sample were about 76,000 clones; 75% to 90% of them appeared once. Clones ranked in the top ten supply roughly 7% of the sample.

The sequence derives from an adult with an advanced solid tumor such as melanoma, head and neck, liver or kidney cancer. The sequencing used CD4+ or CD8+ T cells sorted from blood, collected in a trial of the OX40 agonist ivuxolimab.

The DNA sequence is TGTGCCAGCAGCCATGCCGGACTAGCGGGCTACAATGAGCAGTTCTTC. This is translated as CASSHAGLAGYNEQFF. The V and J genes are TRBV5-4 and TRBJ2-1, with TRBD2 identical over 11 junction bases. The germline V gene encodes CDR1 SGHNT and CDR2 YYREEE (reference sequence). The CDR3 spans 16 residues, from the cysteine through the phenylalanine. CDR3 DNA only is kept here, 48 bases in frame from base 1. Trimming removed 4 bases from V and 3 bases from J; the gene matches leave 6 bases unexplained.